A single sample gave rise to the 23 T cell receptor beta chains below, sequenced in a study of blood T cell repertoires in COVID-19. Measured with immunoSEQ multiplex PCR; TCRdb has only the in-frame clones, and not every one. Among under 130,000 clones, approximately 80% were seen once, and the ten largest hold 20% to 25%. Sequenced: peripheral blood. The receptors were sampled from a man in his sixties or seventies with active or convalescent COVID-19.

About this clone itself: This sample includes further DNA sequences coding for the same CDR3. The V gene is TRBV11-1, the J gene TRBJ2-7; D might be TRBD2 (5 bases). CDR1 and CDR2 from the germline V gene are SGHAT and FQDESV (reference sequence). This CDR3 spans 15 amino acids. Trimming pared 1 base from V and 0 bases from J, leaving 10 bases between. The CDR3 DNA reads as TGTGCCAGCAGCTTAGGAGGACTTCCCTCCTACGAGCAGTACTTC. Protein sequence: CASSLGGLPSYEQYF. The variable domain in full, completed from reference TRBV11-1 and TRBJ2-7, reads EAEVAQSPRYKITEKSQAVAFWCDPISGHATLYWYRQILGQGPELLVQFQDESVVDDSQLPKDRFSAERLKGVDSTLKIQPAELGDSAMYLCASSLGGLPSYEQYFGPGTRLTVT.

This chain joins TRBV11-2 and TRBJ2-6; tentatively, D is TRBD1 (6 bases). This CDR3 spans 16 amino acids. V lost 5 bases and J 1 base, leaving 12 bases between the germline ends. Germline-derived CDR1 and CDR2 are SGHAT and FQNNGV. CDR3 sequence (DNA): TGTGCCAGCAGCCAAGGAACAGGGTCTGGGGCCAACGTCCTGACTTTC. This sequence encodes CASSQGTGSGANVLTF.

The chain joins TRBV4-1 to TRBJ1-1; 7 positions agree with TRBD1. Trimming cost V 4 bases and J 1 base; bases outside gene matches: 3. The length of the CDR3 is 14 residues. Germline V CDR1 and CDR2: MGHRA, YSYEKL. The CDR3 nucleotides are TGCGCCAGCAGCCTTGGACAGGCGAACACTGAAGCTTTCTTT. Amino acid sequence: CASSLGQANTEAFF.

The V gene is TRBV6-1, the J gene TRBJ2-3; tentative D call: TRBD1 (6 bases). V shed 1 base and J shed 5 bases, with 13 bases lying between them. The CDR3 length is 15 residues. CDR1 is MNHNS and CDR2 is SASEGT in the germline V gene. The CDR3 reads CASSEDLGAEDTQYF. The CDR3 bases are TGTGCCAGCAGTGAAGATTTGGGGGCCGAAGATACGCAGTATTTT.

The genes are TRBV6-2 or TRBV6-3 and TRBJ1-5; D remains ambiguous. Germline V lookup: CDR1 MNHEY, CDR2 SVGEGT. Trimming cost V 4 bases and J 7 bases, with 14 bases left between them. This CDR3 is 14 amino acids long. The DNA of the CDR3 is TGTGCCAGCAGTTCACGGCAGGTTCGGCAGCCCCAGCATTTT. Amino acids: CASSSRQVRQPQHF.

The V and J genes are TRBV10-3 and TRBJ2-7, with 7 bases lining up with TRBD1. Germline CDR1 reads ENHRY; CDR2 reads SYGVKD. The CDR3 extends over 13 amino acids. Trimming at V came to 7 bases and at J to 4 bases, leaving 7 bases not matched to a gene. The CDR3 reads CAIKNRDSYEQYF. DNA of the CDR3: TGTGCCATCAAGAACCGGGACAGTTACGAGCAGTACTTC.

V usage is TRBV10-1 and J usage is TRBJ2-1, with TRBD2 matching over 7 bases. The CDR3 spans 16 residues. Germline V gene data show CDR1 as WNHNN and CDR2 as SYGVQD (reference sequence). With 3 bases clipped from V and 1 base from J, the junction kept 6 bases outside the gene matches. The CDR3 bases are TGCGCCAGCAGTGAAATTATCGGGGGGTCCTACAATGAGCAGTTCTTC. Residues: CASSEIIGGSYNEQFF.

The J gene is TRBJ2-7, the V gene TRBV29-1; 7 positions match TRBD1. Germline V gene lookup returns CDR1 SQVTM and CDR2 ANQGSEA. With 5 bases clipped from V and 2 bases from J, the junction kept 9 bases outside the gene matches. This CDR3 is 14 amino acids long. CDR3 region: CSVLFPGQPYEQYF. CDR3 in DNA: TGCAGCGTTCTTTTCCCGGGACAGCCCTACGAGCAGTACTTC.

The rearrangement uses TRBV4-1 and TRBJ1-5, with a possible D match to TRBD1 (5 bases). There are 15 residues in the CDR3. Per the germline V gene, CDR1 is MGHRA and CDR2 is YSYEKL. The ends were cut back, 4 bases at V and 0 bases at J, with 10 bases in the middle. The CDR3 loop is CASSRDSYSNQPQHF. CDR3 DNA: TGCGCCAGCAGCCGCGACAGTTATAGCAATCAGCCCCAGCATTTT.

This clone appeared a few times. V is TRBV18 and J is TRBJ1-1; 7 bases map to TRBD1. The J segment lost 4 bases and the V segment lost 4 bases, leaving 9 bases of the junction unmatched. CDR1 is KGHSH, CDR2 LQKENI, per germline. The CDR3 has 15 residues. The CDR3 here is CASSRRQGGFTEAFF. CDR3 DNA: TGTGCCAGCTCACGTCGACAGGGCGGATTCACTGAAGCTTTCTTT.

This clone occurred a few times. The V and J genes are TRBV7-9 and TRBJ2-3; D gene unclear. Between the trimmed V and J ends, which lost 3 bases and 6 bases, there was a span of 7 bases. Germline CDR1 is SEHNR and CDR2 is FQNEAQ (reference sequence). The CDR3 runs to 12 residues. Here the CDR3 reads CASSLSYDTQYF. CDR3 nucleotides: TGTGCCAGCAGCTTGTCCTACGATACGCAGTATTTT.

The J gene is TRBJ2-7, the V gene TRBV20-1; maybe TRBD2 (5 bases). Germline V lookup: CDR1 DFQATT, CDR2 SNEGSKA (reference sequence). This CDR3 is built from 16 residues. V was shortened by 3 bases and J by 0 bases, with 18 bases between the two germline ends. CDR3 protein: CSASIRAGRNSYEQYF. The CDR3, as DNA: TGCAGTGCTAGTATCCGCGCGGGCCGAAACTCCTACGAGCAGTACTTC.

The V call is TRBV12-3 or TRBV12-4, the J call TRBJ1-2; 9 bases align to TRBD1. The CDR3 totals 13 residues. Unmatched junction bases numbered 5, after V lost 5 bases and J lost 7 bases. The CDR3 sequence is CASSKQGALGYTF. The CDR3 DNA follows: TGTGCCAGCAGTAAACAGGGGGCGCTTGGCTACACCTTC.

The chain employs TRBV20-1 and TRBJ2-1; no clear D gene. The CDR3 runs to 11 residues. V shed 3 bases and J shed 6 bases, with 6 bases lying between them. Germline CDR1 reads DFQATT; CDR2 reads SNEGSKA (reference sequence). The CDR3 DNA reads as TGCAGTGCTAGTTTAGCCAATGAGCAGTTCTTC. It translates to CSASLANEQFF.

In DNA, the CDR3 is TGTGCCAGCAGTATGTCCGTCGGGGAGCTGTTTTTT. Residues: CASSMSVGELFF. The gene calls are TRBV2 and TRBJ2-2; D is ambiguous. The CDR3 totals 12 residues. Trimming removed 5 bases at V and 7 bases at J, with 8 bases between. Germline V gene lookup returns CDR1 SNHLY and CDR2 FYNNEI.

V is TRBV29-1 and J is TRBJ1-2; 7 nucleotides match TRBD1. Germline CDR1 SQVTM, CDR2 ANQGSEA. This CDR3 contains 11 residues. J was trimmed by 8 bases and V by 7 bases; bases with no gene match: 7. In DNA, the CDR3 is TGCAGCGCTAGACAGGGCGGAGGCTACACCTTC. Protein: CSARQGGGYTF.

This clone showed up just once. The rearrangement uses TRBV6-1 and TRBJ1-2; 7 positions match TRBD1. The CDR3 consists of 13 residues. The germline CDR1 and CDR2 sequences are MNHNS and SASEGT. V shed 1 base, J shed 4 bases, and the junction held 0 bases outside the gene matches. CDR3 DNA: TGTGCCAGCAGTGAAGACAGGGGCTATGGCTACACCTTC. Protein: CASSEDRGYGYTF.

The chain couples TRBV14 to TRBJ1-2; 7 bases align to TRBD1. The length of the CDR3 is 14 residues. Trimming at V came to 4 bases and at J to 3 bases, leaving 5 bases not matched to a gene. Per the germline V gene, CDR1 is SGHDN and CDR2 is FVKESK. CDR3 sequence reads: CASSRGGRDYGYTF. CDR3 coding DNA: TGTGCCAGCAGCCGAGGGGGCAGGGACTATGGCTACACCTTC.

The V and J genes are TRBV2 and TRBJ1-5; TRBD1 might be the D (5 bases). Germline V CDR1 and CDR2: SNHLY, FYNNEI. This CDR3 comprises 16 residues. Trimming took 4 bases from V and 3 from J, leaving 16 bases between them. CDR3 sequence (DNA): TGTGCCAGCAGTGTTCCCCAACGGGGGTTCAATCAGCCCCAGCATTTT. Protein product: CASSVPQRGFNQPQHF.

This clone has just a few counts. This sequence joins TRBV6-5 and TRBJ2-7, with 8 bases identical to TRBD2. The trim removed 5 bases at V and 5 bases at J, leaving 5 bases unmatched. Germline lookup yields CDR1 MNHEY and CDR2 SVGAGI. This CDR3 has 13 residues. The CDR3 here is CASSPAGEHEQYF. The CDR3, as DNA: TGTGCCAGCAGTCCAGCGGGAGAGCACGAGCAGTACTTC.

V is TRBV18 and J is TRBJ2-5, with 9 bases aligning to TRBD1. Germline CDR1 and CDR2: KGHSH and LQKENI. CDR3 length: 16 amino acids. V gave up 1 base and J gave up 5 bases; unmatched junction bases: 8. The CDR3 is CASSPRNRGLGETQYF. The CDR3 DNA follows: TGTGCCAGCTCACCACGTAACAGGGGGCTGGGGGAGACCCAGTACTTC.

Only a few counts were recorded for this clone. The chain carries TRBV6-5 and TRBJ1-1, with 9 bases identical to TRBD1. This CDR3 region has 12 residues. Germline assignment: CDR1 MNHEY and CDR2 SVGAGI. The junction had 3 bases not matched to a gene; V was cut back by 11 bases and J by 2 bases. The CDR3 bases are TGTGCCGGGGGACAGGGAAACACTGAAGCTTTCTTT. Translating it yields CAGGQGNTEAFF.

This CDR3 is CATSDGRENRVDNSPLHF. The CDR3 nucleotides read TGTGCCACCAGTGATGGCAGGGAAAACAGGGTTGATAATTCACCCCTCCACTTT. The J gene is TRBJ1-6, the V gene TRBV24-1; weak D call: TRBD1 (6 bases). Germline V gene lookup returns CDR1 KGHDR and CDR2 SFDVKD. The CDR3 sequence is 18 residues long. V lost 3 bases and J lost 5, with 19 bases in between.